The 29 T cell receptor beta chains reported below all come from one sample, sequenced in a study of human T cells and chemical hapten exposure. Noted time point: patch test 3, about 24 weeks after DPC sensitization. Described treatment: therapeutic diphenylcyclopropenone sensitization with weekly scalp DPC. TCRdb independently ran MiXCR on the RACE reads; one entry per CDR3 protein. The table records about 90,000 distinct CDR3 sequences, 11% of them present only once. The sequencing used whole blood, collected in connection with sensitization to the hapten diphenylcyclopropenone (DPC). The receptor source for this set is a woman younger than 45 with alopecia areata. Some clones in this sample may be carry-over from other donors' samples.

This clonotype was observed at least ten times. CDR3 coding DNA: TGTGCCAGCAGCCAAGCCTCTATTGGCTACACCTTC. Its translation: CASSQASIGYTF. This rearrangement joins TRBV3-1 to TRBJ1-2; D is ambiguous. The CDR3 length is 12 residues. Germline V gives CDR1 LGHDT, CDR2 YNNKEL (reference sequence). The V end was cut by 1 base, the J end by 7 bases, with 7 bases between.

V gene TRBV20-1 combines with J gene TRBJ1-1; D uncertain. The CDR3 runs to 13 residues. V dropped 6 bases and J dropped 1 base, with 12 bases sitting between them. Looked up from germline, CDR1 is DFQATT and CDR2 is SNEGSKA (reference sequence). CDR3 sequence (DNA): TGCAGTGCAACTCCGAGAGCGAACACTGAAGCTTTCTTT. As protein: CSATPRANTEAFF.

This clonotype occurred many times. The chain links TRBV7-9 to TRBJ1-3; possible D gene TRBD1, 6 bases. Deletions cut 4 bases from V and 0 bases from J, with 7 bases between. From germline, CDR1 is SEHNR and CDR2 FQNEAQ (reference sequence). The CDR3 length is 14 residues. CDR3 residues: CASSYRVSGNTIYF. The CDR3 DNA reads as TGTGCCAGCAGCTACAGGGTCTCTGGAAACACCATATATTTT.

Notes on this clonotype: A much more abundant neighbour one base away suggests this may be a read error. The chain has TRBV28 and TRBJ2-7, with 11 bases fitting TRBD1. CDR3 length: 15 residues. Per germline, CDR1 MDHEN and CDR2 SYDVKM. The DNA for the CDR3 is TGTGTCAGCAGTTCCGGACAGGGGGCACCCTACGAGCAGTACTTC. This sequence encodes CVSSSGQGAPYEQYF.

The CDR3 spells CSARLAETDTQYF. The CDR3 nucleotides are TGCAGTGCTAGACTAGCGGAGACAGATACGCAGTATTTT. The chain joins TRBV20-1 to TRBJ2-3; 7 bases match TRBD2. Germline values: CDR1 DFQATT, CDR2 SNEGSKA (reference sequence). This CDR3 contains 13 residues. After removal of 2 bases from V and 3 bases from J, the junction contained 2 bases not matched to a gene.

This clonotype was seen only a few times. The J gene is TRBJ1-6, the V gene TRBV27; 10 bases fit TRBD1. Per the germline V gene, CDR1 is MNHEY and CDR2 is SMNVEV (reference sequence). This CDR3 is built from 14 residues. V lost 6 bases, J lost 6 bases, and 2 bases stayed unmatched. Here the CDR3 DNA reads TGTGCCAGCAGCCGACAGGGGGCTAATTCACCCCTCCACTTT. Protein sequence: CASSRQGANSPLHF.

This clonotype was recorded at least ten times. CDR3 DNA: TGTGCCAGCAGTTTATTCTATGAAAAACTGTTTTTT. Translated: CASSLFYEKLFF. The V call is TRBV28, the J call TRBJ1-4; D is uncertain. V shed 1 base and J shed 6 bases, with 3 bases lying between them. CDR3 length: 12 amino acids. From germline, CDR1 is MDHEN and CDR2 SYDVKM.

The CDR3 DNA is TGTGCCAGCAGCTCCGGGATTCGGGGTCAGCCCCAGCATTTT. Amino acids: CASSSGIRGQPQHF. The chain combines TRBV7-9 with TRBJ1-5; no clear D. V lost 4 bases and J 6 bases, leaving 13 bases between the germline ends. Germline values: CDR1 SEHNR, CDR2 FQNEAQ (reference sequence). The CDR3 length is 14 residues.

The gene calls are TRBV28 and TRBJ2-5, with D maybe TRBD2 (5 bases). Trimming took 6 bases from V and 9 from J, leaving 23 bases between them. The CDR3 consists of 15 residues. Germline loops: CDR1 MDHEN, CDR2 SYDVKM. In nucleotides, the CDR3 is TGTGCCAGCAGGAGACGACGGATTCGGGGAGAATCCCAGTACTTC. This sequence encodes CASRRRRIRGESQYF.

The rearrangement uses TRBV3-1 and TRBJ2-1, with 13 positions matching TRBD2. V gave up 2 bases and J gave up 3 bases; unmatched junction bases: 4. Germline CDR1 LGHDT, CDR2 YNNKEL (reference sequence). The CDR3 is 17 residues long. CDR3 sequence: CASSQQRTSGSYNEQFF. The CDR3 DNA reads as TGTGCCAGCAGCCAACAACGGACTAGCGGGAGCTACAATGAGCAGTTCTTC.

This clonotype occurred a few times. V is TRBV28 and J is TRBJ2-2; no reliable D call. Trimming pared 2 bases from V and 4 bases from J, leaving 5 bases between. Germline values: CDR1 MDHEN, CDR2 SYDVKM. The CDR3 is 13 amino acids. The CDR3 here is CASSLEITGELFF. For the CDR3, the DNA is TGTGCCAGCAGTTTAGAAATCACCGGGGAGCTGTTTTTT.

Many counts were recorded for this clonotype. The J gene is TRBJ2-7, the V gene TRBV3-1; D might be TRBD1 or TRBD2, each matching 5 bases. The CDR3 contains 15 residues. V was pared by 2 bases and J by 2 bases, with 13 bases between. Germline V CDR1 and CDR2: LGHDT, YNNKEL (reference sequence). CDR3 region: CASSQSPGPPYEQYV. In nucleotides, the CDR3 is TGTGCCAGCAGCCAATCCCCGGGACCTCCCTACGAGCAGTACGTC.

This clonotype was detected only once. Possible read error: a much larger clone is one base away. The V and J genes are TRBV28 and TRBJ2-1, with D perhaps matching TRBD1 (7 bases). The V gene's germline CDR1 is MDHEN and CDR2 SYDVKM. This CDR3 spans 14 amino acids. CDR3 coding DNA: TGTACCAGCACCTTGCGGGACAGAACCTCTGAGCAGTTCTTC. This gives the protein CTSTLRDRTSEQFF.

This chain joins TRBV21-1 and TRBJ2-7; the D call in the table, TRBD1, was not verified against the DNA. TRBV21-1 is annotated as a pseudogene. There are 14 residues in the CDR3. CDR3 loop: CASRPGQDPYEQYF. The CDR3 DNA reads as TGTGCCAGCAGACCGGGACAGGACCCCTACGAGCAGTACTTC.

The table lists this clonotype with a few counts. This chain links TRBV29-1 with TRBJ1-2; no reliable D call. Germline values: CDR1 SQVTM, CDR2 ANQGSEA. V lost 6 bases and J 4 bases, leaving 12 bases between the germline ends. This CDR3 has 12 amino acids. This CDR3 reads CSVGGVSYGYTF. The CDR3 region has the DNA TGCAGCGTGGGTGGAGTCAGCTATGGCTACACCTTC.

The chain uses TRBV2 and TRBJ1-5; 11 nucleotides match TRBD1. The CDR3 runs 15 residues. V was pared by 5 bases and J by 7 bases, with 7 bases of the junction left unmatched. CDR1 and CDR2 (germline): SNHLY, FYNNEI. CDR3 in DNA: TGTGCCAGCAGTTTCCGGGACAGGGGGGACCAGCCCCAGCATTTT. Its protein is CASSFRDRGDQPQHF.

A few counts support this clonotype. The rearrangement uses TRBV20-1 and TRBJ2-5; 12 bases line up with TRBD2. Germline V gene data show CDR1 as DFQATT and CDR2 as SNEGSKA (reference sequence). The CDR3 runs to 16 residues. Trimming cost V 3 bases and J 7 bases; bases outside gene matches: 12. In DNA, the CDR3 is TGCAGTGCTAGTCTTCCTAGCGGGGGGGCCCTAGGGACCCAGTACTTC. Translated, it gives CSASLPSGGALGTQYF.

This clonotype occurred a few times. This chain joins TRBV28 and TRBJ2-5, with 9 bases fitting TRBD2. The germline CDR1 and CDR2 sequences are MDHEN and SYDVKM. The CDR3 loop spans 15 amino acids. Trimming removed 2 bases from V and 6 bases from J; junction bases left unmatched: 7. In DNA form, the CDR3 reads TGTGCCAGCAGTTTAGGCGGGGGGGCCGGGAAGACCCAGTACTTC. Its translation is CASSLGGGAGKTQYF.

This clonotype was detected ten times or more. The chain joins TRBV5-6 to TRBJ2-1; D may correspond to TRBD1 or TRBD2 (5 bases each). The CDR3 contains 15 residues. V lost 4 bases to trimming and J lost 4 bases, with 15 bases between them. Germline lookup yields CDR1 SGHDT and CDR2 YYEEEE. CDR3 coding DNA: TGTGCCAGCAGCACCCGAGGGGCTGGGTACAATGAGCAGTTCTTC. Its protein product is CASSTRGAGYNEQFF.

This clonotype was counted at least ten times. The gene calls are TRBV27 and TRBJ1-4; D is unresolved. The CDR3 length is 15 residues. Germline CDR1 MNHEY, CDR2 SMNVEV (reference sequence). The V and J ends lost 8 bases and 7 bases respectively, with 20 bases between them. The CDR3 loop is CASAPDRRLGEKLFF. In nucleotides, the CDR3 is TGTGCCAGCGCCCCGGATCGGCGCTTAGGTGAAAAACTGTTTTTT.

This clonotype was recorded many times. V usage is TRBV20-1 and J usage is TRBJ1-6; TRBD1 matches at 7 bases. Germline-derived CDR1 and CDR2 are DFQATT and SNEGSKA (reference sequence). The CDR3 is 15 amino acids. With V trimmed by 3 bases and J by 4 bases, 6 bases remained unmatched. CDR3 in amino acids: CSARGPGQYNSPLHF. CDR3 DNA: TGCAGTGCTAGGGGTCCGGGACAGTATAATTCACCCCTCCACTTT.

This clonotype was observed at least ten times. This sequence joins TRBV5-5 and TRBJ2-2; 7 nucleotides align to TRBD1. Germline V CDR1 and CDR2: SGHKS, YYEKEE (reference sequence). This CDR3 is 16 amino acids long. V trimming: 4 bases; J trimming: 0 bases; junction bases outside the gene matches: 6. The CDR3 DNA is TGTGCCAGCAGCCGTTGGGACAGTTCGAACACCGGGGAGCTGTTTTTT. Translating gives CASSRWDSSNTGELFF.

The rearrangement uses TRBV15 and TRBJ1-5, with D unclear. The V gene's germline CDR1 is LNHNV and CDR2 YYDKDF (reference sequence). CDR3 size: 16 residues. V lost 0 bases to trimming and J lost 3 bases, with 12 bases between them. This chain's CDR3 is CATSRDLSRNNQPQHF. In nucleotides, the CDR3 is TGTGCCACCAGCAGAGATCTTTCCAGGAACAATCAGCCCCAGCATTTT.

The sample holds many counts of this clonotype. The V call is TRBV29-1, the J call TRBJ2-1; TRBD2 aligns across 13 bases. The CDR3 covers 16 residues. V shed 5 bases and J 0 bases; nucleotides not matched to a gene: 4. The germline CDR1 and CDR2 sequences are SQVTM and ANQGSEA. The CDR3 loop reads CSVFRTSGSSYNEQFF. The CDR3 nucleotides are TGCAGCGTTTTCAGGACTAGCGGGAGCTCCTACAATGAGCAGTTCTTC.

This sequence joins TRBV20-1 and TRBJ1-1, with 8 bases fitting TRBD1. The CDR3 contains 14 residues. Per germline, CDR1 DFQATT and CDR2 SNEGSKA (reference sequence). After removal of 3 bases from V and 4 bases from J, the junction contained 7 bases not matched to a gene. In DNA, the CDR3 is TGCAGTGCTAGGCTGGACAGGGAGGCCACTGAAGCTTTCTTT. It specifies CSARLDREATEAFF.

There are many counts of this clonotype. The gene calls are TRBV7-6 and TRBJ2-2; 8 bases align to TRBD2. Germline V gene sequence: CDR1 SGHVS, CDR2 FNYEAQ. The CDR3 sequence is 16 residues long. The V segment lost 3 bases and the J segment 5 bases; nucleotides outside the gene matches: 8. CDR3 sequence: CASSFFLRGGTGELFF. The CDR3 nucleotides read TGTGCCAGCAGCTTTTTCCTACGCGGGGGGACCGGGGAGCTGTTTTTT.

This clonotype showed up just a few times. The chain combines TRBV29-1 with TRBJ2-1; 8 bases match TRBD2. Per the germline V gene, CDR1 is SQVTM and CDR2 is ANQGSEA. The CDR3 runs 16 residues. V shed 4 bases, J shed 0 bases, and the junction held 8 bases outside the gene matches. The CDR3 protein is CSVGGTSGSSYNEQFF. The CDR3, as DNA: TGCAGCGTTGGCGGTACTAGCGGTAGCTCCTACAATGAGCAGTTCTTC.

This clonotype was counted many times. The chain has TRBV9 and TRBJ2-2; D gene ambiguous. The germline V gene has CDR1 SGDLS and CDR2 YYNGEE. The CDR3 is 14 residues long. V lost 3 bases and J 2 bases, leaving 8 bases between the germline ends. The CDR3 coding sequence is TGTGCCAGCAGCGCCACAGTAAACACCGGGGAGCTGTTTTTT. Translation: CASSATVNTGELFF.

There are many counts of this clonotype. The chain employs TRBV7-6 and TRBJ2-3; D is possibly TRBD1 (5 bases). V was clipped by 5 bases and J by 4 bases, with 13 bases between them. This CDR3 is built from 14 residues. The V gene's germline CDR1 is SGHVS and CDR2 FNYEAQ. CDR3 protein: CASSLGAPPDTQYF. The CDR3 region has the DNA TGTGCCAGCAGCCTAGGGGCCCCCCCAGATACGCAGTATTTT.